The clone carrying this TCR beta chain has just one count. This sample is drawn from a study of blood T cell repertoires in COVID-19. As for the study in general: Donors in the United States, Italy and Spain gave samples during acute or convalescent COVID-19. PBMCs, B-cell-depleted T cells, or T cells provided the cDNA or gDNA that made up the material.

Authors' methods: Reference gene primers were amplified, and this amplification served to estimate nucleated cell counts. Method: immunoSEQ multiplex PCR; TCRdb's copy keeps in-frame clones and lacks some. V and J calls and clone size are copied from that table; D and trimming were computed from the DNA. This table holds hundreds of thousands of clones, around 86% found once. The sequence was collected from a woman in her 30s with active or convalescent COVID-19. The sample was peripheral blood.

CDR3 region: CASSTGVTGELFF. The CDR3 nucleotides read TGTGCCAGCAGCACCGGGGTCACCGGGGAGCTGTTTTTT. The gene calls are TRBV14 and TRBJ2-2; perhaps TRBD2 as D (5 bases). The ends were cut back, 5 bases at V and 4 bases at J, with 8 bases in the middle. The CDR3 covers 13 residues. Germline-derived CDR1 and CDR2 are SGHDN and FVKESK.